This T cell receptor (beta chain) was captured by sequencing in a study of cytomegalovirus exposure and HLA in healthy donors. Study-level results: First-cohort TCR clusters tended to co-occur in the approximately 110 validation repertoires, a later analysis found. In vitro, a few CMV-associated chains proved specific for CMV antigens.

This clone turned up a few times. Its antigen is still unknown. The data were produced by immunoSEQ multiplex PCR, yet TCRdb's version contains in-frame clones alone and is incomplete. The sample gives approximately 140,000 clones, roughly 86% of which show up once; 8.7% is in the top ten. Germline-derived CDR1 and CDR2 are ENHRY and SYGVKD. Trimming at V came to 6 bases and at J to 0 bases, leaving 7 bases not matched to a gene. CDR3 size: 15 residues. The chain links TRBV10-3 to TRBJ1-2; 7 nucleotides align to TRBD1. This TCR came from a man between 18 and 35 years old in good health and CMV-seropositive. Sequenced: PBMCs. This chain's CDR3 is CAIRATGDTNYGYTF. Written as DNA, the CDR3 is TGTGCCATCAGGGCAACAGGGGATACTAACTATGGCTACACCTTC.